Described below is a single T cell receptor beta chain sequence and its context. A junction boundary mismatches the germline segment, possibly from a read error. The data are from a study of cytomegalovirus exposure and HLA in healthy donors. Primers included in the PCR were 60 Vbeta and 13 Jbeta primers. The repertoire was sequenced with immunoSEQ multiplex PCR; TCRdb's copy has only in-frame clones and lacks some. The repertoire has around 130,000 clones, around 85% of them found once; the top ten carry about 7%. Sample: PBMCs. This clonotype was obtained from a woman aged 25 to 39 in good health and CMV-seropositive.

The CDR3 DNA is TGTACCAGCAGCTTAGGCCCGGGAGGCGATGAGCAGTTCTTC. It specifies CTSSLGPGGDEQFF. The rearrangement joins TRBV11-2 to TRBJ2-1; TRBD2 matches 7 bases. From germline, CDR1 is SGHAT and CDR2 FQNNGV. This CDR3 spans 14 amino acids.